The 19 T cell receptor beta chains given below trace back to one sample, sequenced in a study of T cell responses to AZD1222 COVID-19 vaccine. TCRdb's copy holds only in-frame clones and misses some; the assay was immunoSEQ multiplex PCR. The sample records some 110,000 clones, about 90% being singletons. The material sequenced was peripheral blood, taken on day 0 of AZD1222 vaccination. The source is an adult in good health.

The chain has TRBV2 and TRBJ2-2; TRBD1 matches 9 bases. With V trimmed by 6 bases and J by 6 bases, 8 bases remained unmatched. The CDR3 consists of 15 residues. Looked up from germline, CDR1 is SNHLY and CDR2 is FYNNEI. Here the CDR3 DNA reads TGTGCCAGCAGGGAACAGGGGGCCATGGCCGGGGAGCTGTTTTTT. Amino acids: CASREQGAMAGELFF.

The chain has TRBV15 and TRBJ2-7; maybe TRBD2 (6 bases). Germline V gene data show CDR1 as LNHNV and CDR2 as YYDKDF (reference sequence). The CDR3 is made up of 14 amino acids. The germline V and J ends were trimmed by 5 bases and 2 bases, with 13 bases remaining between them. DNA for the CDR3: TGTGCCACCAGCCGTCAGGGCGGGGCCTACGAGCAGTACTTC. Its protein is CATSRQGGAYEQYF. Looking up the rest from reference TRBV15 and TRBJ2-7 gives the full variable domain: DAMVIQNPRYQVTQFGKPVTLSCSQTLNHNVMYWYQQKSSQAPKLLFHYYDKDFNNEADTPDNFQSRRPNTSFCFLDIRSPGLGDTAMYLCATSRQGGAYEQYFGPGTRLTVT.

The chain links TRBV7-8 to TRBJ2-2; D not resolved. The CDR3 contains 15 residues. The V and J ends lost 2 bases and 6 bases respectively, with 13 bases between them. The germline gives CDR1 SGHVS, CDR2 FQNEAQ. This chain's CDR3 is CASSLKVGNPGELFF. In DNA, the CDR3 is TGTGCCAGCAGCTTAAAAGTGGGAAACCCCGGGGAGCTGTTTTTT.

This clone was observed a single time. J is TRBJ2-3 and V is TRBV2; D may match TRBD1 or TRBD2 (5 bases each). The CDR3 totals 15 residues. Germline V CDR1 and CDR2: SNHLY, FYNNEI. V dropped 8 bases and J dropped 4 bases, with 19 bases sitting between them. The CDR3 spells CASRGRKDWADTQYF. DNA of the CDR3: TGTGCCAGCCGGGGCCGCAAAGATTGGGCAGATACGCAGTATTTT.

The chain links TRBV7-3 to TRBJ1-3, with D tentatively TRBD1 (6 bases). Trimming stripped 7 bases from V and 9 bases from J, with 22 bases between. This CDR3 comprises 15 residues. The germline V gene encodes CDR1 SGHTA and CDR2 FQGTGA. CDR3 bases: TGTGCCAGCAACCCCATCGGGGGGGGCAACTGCACCATATATTTT. Its translation: CASNPIGGGNCTIYF.

The rearrangement links TRBV2 to TRBJ2-1; D could derive from TRBD1 or TRBD2 (5 bases each). The germline V and J ends were trimmed by 2 bases and 6 bases, with 14 bases remaining between them. The CDR3 runs to 15 residues. CDR1 is SNHLY and CDR2 is FYNNEI in the germline V gene. The CDR3 nucleotides read TGTGCCAGCAGTGAAACGGCAGGGAGTATCAATGAGCAGTTCTTC. Amino acids: CASSETAGSINEQFF.

This clone showed up just a few times. The DNA of the CDR3 is TGTGCCTGGAGTCGGGGTAGGGGCACTGAAGCTTTCTTT. This translates into CAWSRGRGTEAFF. The chain links TRBV30 to TRBJ1-1; D may be TRBD1 (5 bases). The ends were cut back, 2 bases at V and 4 bases at J, with 11 bases in the middle. CDR3 length: 13 amino acids. CDR1 is GTSNPN and CDR2 is SVGIG in the germline V gene (reference sequence).

The V gene is TRBV3-1 (or the pseudogene TRBV3-2), the J gene TRBJ2-3, with D possibly being TRBD1 or TRBD2 (5 bases each). The CDR3 contains 15 residues. Germline V lookup: CDR1 LGHDT, CDR2 YNNKEL (reference sequence). Deletions cut 1 base from V and 4 bases from J, with 12 bases between. The CDR3 nucleotides read TGTGCCAGCAGCCAAGGGGACGCCCGCGCAGATACGCAGTATTTT. Its translation is CASSQGDARADTQYF.

The chain has TRBV7-3 and TRBJ1-2; 10 bases match TRBD1. CDR3 length: 15 amino acids. Trimming took 5 bases from V and 3 from J; bases not matched to a gene: 6. Germline V gives CDR1 SGHTA, CDR2 FQGTGA. The CDR3 sequence: CASSVGQGEDYGYTF. As DNA, the CDR3 is TGTGCCAGCAGCGTAGGACAGGGGGAAGACTATGGCTACACCTTC.

V is TRBV5-6 and J is TRBJ2-3; TRBD2 agrees at 10 bases. The V gene end was trimmed by 1 base and the J gene end by 2 bases; junction bases not matched to a gene: 4. Germline values: CDR1 SGHDT, CDR2 YYEEEE. The CDR3 is made up of 16 amino acids. This CDR3 reads CASSLRTSGATDTQYF. The CDR3 DNA follows: TGTGCCAGCAGCTTGCGGACTAGCGGAGCCACAGATACGCAGTATTTT.

The chain recombines TRBV5-1 with TRBJ1-2; no definite D call. The CDR3 length is 16 residues. V was shortened by 0 bases and J by 3 bases, with 15 bases between the two germline ends. Looked up from germline, CDR1 is SGHRS and CDR2 is YFSETQ. The CDR3 DNA is TGCGCCAGCAGCTTGGCCCCGGTAGTTGGAGACTATGGCTACACCTTC. Amino acids: CASSLAPVVGDYGYTF.

The chain employs TRBV2 and TRBJ2-1, with D perhaps TRBD1 or TRBD2 (5 bases each). The CDR3 is made up of 14 amino acids. The germline gives CDR1 SNHLY, CDR2 FYNNEI. Trimming cost V 3 bases and J 4 bases, with 10 bases left between them. CDR3 protein: CASSDGTLYNEQFF. The CDR3 region has the DNA TGTGCCAGCAGTGATGGGACCTTGTACAATGAGCAGTTCTTC.

This clone was seen just once. This sequence joins TRBV6-5 and TRBJ1-5; D unresolved. V lost 6 bases to trimming and J lost 3 bases, with 9 bases between them. CDR1 is MNHEY, CDR2 SVGAGI, per germline. The CDR3 spans 13 residues. CDR3 sequence reads: CASRGGINQPQHF. DNA for the CDR3: TGTGCCAGCAGAGGAGGTATCAATCAGCCCCAGCATTTT.

The V call is TRBV29-1, the J call TRBJ2-7, with D unresolved. Germline V gene lookup returns CDR1 SQVTM and CDR2 ANQGSEA. V lost 5 bases and J 3 bases, leaving 8 bases between the germline ends. The CDR3 is made up of 11 amino acids. This CDR3 reads CSVLKNYEQYF. The CDR3 nucleotides read TGCAGCGTTCTAAAAAACTACGAGCAGTACTTC.

This chain joins TRBV7-2 and TRBJ1-3; TRBD1 matches 9 bases. The germline gives CDR1 SGHTA, CDR2 FQGNSA. After removal of 5 bases from V and 4 bases from J, the junction contained 6 bases not matched to a gene. The CDR3 covers 15 residues. The chain's CDR3 is CASSEHRGPGNTIYF. In DNA, the CDR3 is TGTGCCAGCAGCGAGCACAGGGGGCCAGGAAACACCATATATTTT.

The CDR3 protein is CASRPTAGGTPDTQYF. The CDR3 bases are TGCGCCAGCAGGCCCACGGCGGGGGGCACTCCAGATACGCAGTATTTT. This sequence joins TRBV4-1 and TRBJ2-3; TRBD2 agrees at 8 bases. The V segment lost 6 bases and the J segment 4 bases; nucleotides outside the gene matches: 12. The V gene's germline CDR1 is MGHRA and CDR2 YSYEKL. This CDR3 region has 16 residues.

V gene TRBV18 combines with J gene TRBJ2-3, with D perhaps assigned TRBD1 or TRBD2 (5 bases each). The CDR3 extends over 17 amino acids. V was pared by 1 base and J by 2 bases, with 16 bases between. The germline V gene encodes CDR1 KGHSH and CDR2 LQKENI. Here the CDR3 reads CASSPLTGASFTDTQYF. The CDR3 nucleotides read TGTGCCAGCTCACCACTCACCGGGGCCAGCTTCACAGATACGCAGTATTTT.

This chain joins TRBV6-5 and TRBJ1-1; possible D gene TRBD1, 5 bases. The V end lost 8 bases, the J end lost 5 bases, and 18 bases lay between the germline ends. CDR3 length: 14 amino acids. Germline V CDR1 and CDR2: MNHEY, SVGAGI. DNA of the CDR3: TGTGCCAGCGGAATATGGGGGGGTAGGACTGAAGCTTTCTTT. Translation gives CASGIWGGRTEAFF.

The chain links TRBV10-1 to TRBJ2-2, with D perhaps TRBD1 or TRBD2 (5 bases each). Germline values: CDR1 WNHNN, CDR2 SYGVQD (reference sequence). V lost 8 bases, J lost 9 bases, and 16 bases lay in between. This CDR3 is 13 amino acids long. The CDR3 sequence: CASRGQTRRELFF. The CDR3 DNA sequence: TGCGCCAGCCGGGGCCAGACCCGTCGGGAGCTGTTTTTT.